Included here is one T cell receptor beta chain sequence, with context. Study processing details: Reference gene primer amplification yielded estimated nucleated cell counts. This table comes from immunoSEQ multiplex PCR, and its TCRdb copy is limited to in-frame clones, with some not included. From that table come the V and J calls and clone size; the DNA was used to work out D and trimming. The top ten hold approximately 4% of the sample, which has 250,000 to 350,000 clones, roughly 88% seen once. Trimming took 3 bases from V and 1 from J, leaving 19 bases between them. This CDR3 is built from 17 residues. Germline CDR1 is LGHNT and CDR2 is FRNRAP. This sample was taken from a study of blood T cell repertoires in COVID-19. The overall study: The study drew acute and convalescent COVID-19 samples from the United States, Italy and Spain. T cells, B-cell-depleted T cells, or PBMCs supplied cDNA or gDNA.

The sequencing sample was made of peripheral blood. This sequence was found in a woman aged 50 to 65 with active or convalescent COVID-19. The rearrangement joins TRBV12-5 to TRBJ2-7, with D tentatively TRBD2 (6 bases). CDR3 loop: CASGFQYTTGGSYEQYF. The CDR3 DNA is TGTGCTAGTGGTTTCCAATATACGACCGGGGGTTCCTACGAGCAGTACTTC. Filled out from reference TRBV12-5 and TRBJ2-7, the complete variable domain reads DARVTQTPRHKVTEMGQEVTMRCQPILGHNTVFWYRQTMMQGLELLAYFRNRAPLDDSGMPKDRFSAEMPDATLATLKIQPSEPRDSAVYFCASGFQYTTGGSYEQYFGPGTRLTVT.